Each of the 25 T cell receptor beta chains below was sequenced from the same sample in a study of regulatory T cells in long-lasting Graves disease. The time point is: newly diagnosed GD, antithyroid drugs for less than 3 months. Researchers made the TCR library from RNA that was extracted from PBMCs. Arm-PCR of CDR3 regions with iRepertoire HTBI primers generated TCR beta libraries. TCRdb called the multiplex PCR reads again in MiXCR, with one record for every CDR3 protein. The sample lists around 250,000 distinct CDR3 sequences; 20% to 25% were seen once. The starting material was peripheral blood mononuclear cells (PBMCs), obtained at new diagnosis, from a patient treated with antithyroid drugs. Receptors originate from a female donor with Graves disease.

There are many counts of this clonotype. The gene calls are TRBV5-1 and TRBJ2-1; D possibly matches TRBD1 or TRBD2 (6 bases each). V was pared by 0 bases and J by 7 bases, with 17 bases between. The CDR3 runs to 16 residues. The germline CDR1 and CDR2 sequences are SGHRS and YFSETQ. The CDR3 bases are TGCGCCAGCAGCTTGGTAGGGGGTCAGGCGGGGAATGAGCAGTTCTTC. It specifies CASSLVGGQAGNEQFF.

This clonotype has ten or more counts. This chain connects TRBV20-1 to TRBJ2-3; D gene unclear. V lost 5 bases, J lost 7 bases, and 19 bases lay in between. Germline V gene sequence: CDR1 DFQATT, CDR2 SNEGSKA (reference sequence). This CDR3 spans 14 amino acids. CDR3 nucleotides: TGCAGTGCTTCCACCTTTTTTCCGACAAATACGCAGTATTTT. Encoded protein: CSASTFFPTNTQYF.

This clonotype was picked up many times. The V gene is TRBV5-6, the J gene TRBJ2-5; D ambiguous. V was shortened by 2 bases and J by 5 bases, with 10 bases between the two germline ends. The CDR3 is made up of 13 amino acids. Germline CDR1 reads SGHDT; CDR2 reads YYEEEE. The CDR3 DNA follows: TGTGCCAGCAGCTTTAGTCCGCCGGAGACCCAGTACTTC. Protein product: CASSFSPPETQYF.

This clonotype was observed a single time. The chain recombines TRBV3-1 with TRBJ2-1; 16 bases map to TRBD2. Germline V gene lookup returns CDR1 LGHDT and CDR2 YNNKEL (reference sequence). V trimming: 6 bases; J trimming: 8 bases; junction bases outside the gene matches: 4. The CDR3 is 15 amino acids. In nucleotides, the CDR3 is TGTGCCAGCAGACCGGGACTAGCGGGGGGGCATGAGCAGTTCTTC. Amino acids: CASRPGLAGGHEQFF.

This sequence joins TRBV7-3 and TRBJ2-3, with TRBD2 matching over 7 bases. The V gene end was trimmed by 7 bases and the J gene end by 0 bases; junction bases not matched to a gene: 7. The CDR3 covers 15 residues. Germline CDR1 SGHTA, CDR2 FQGTGA. CDR3 in amino acids: CASTWGGVSTDTQYF. For the CDR3, the DNA is TGTGCCAGCACTTGGGGGGGGGTGAGCACAGATACGCAGTATTTT.

The table lists this clonotype with a few counts. The V gene is TRBV12-3 or TRBV12-4, the J gene TRBJ1-5; D remains unclear. Trimming cost V 3 bases and J 4 bases, with 13 bases left between them. The CDR3 loop spans 15 amino acids. Here the CDR3 reads CASSFQAGINQPQHF. CDR3 nucleotide sequence: TGTGCCAGCAGTTTTCAGGCGGGGATAAATCAGCCCCAGCATTTT.

This clonotype was seen repeatedly, ten times or more. The gene calls are TRBV28 and TRBJ2-5; 8 positions agree with TRBD2. The CDR3 is 16 residues long. Per germline, CDR1 MDHEN and CDR2 SYDVKM. Trimming at V came to 4 bases and at J to 3 bases, leaving 10 bases not matched to a gene. The CDR3, as DNA: TGTGCCAGCAGTTATACCGGGACTAGACGGGAAGAGACCCAGTACTTC. Its translation: CASSYTGTRREETQYF.

This clonotype appeared many times. The chain employs TRBV12-3 or TRBV12-4 and TRBJ2-7; D may correspond to TRBD1 or TRBD2 (5 bases each). Between the trimmed V and J ends, which lost 3 bases and 2 bases, there was a span of 8 bases. The CDR3 extends over 13 amino acids. The CDR3 DNA follows: TGTGCCAGCAGTTTTCAGGGACCCTACGAGCAGTACTTC. Residues: CASSFQGPYEQYF.

Ten or more counts support this clonotype. This chain links TRBV19 with TRBJ1-2, with 9 nucleotides matching TRBD1. The CDR3 loop spans 15 amino acids. The J segment lost 2 bases and the V segment lost 6 bases, leaving 7 bases of the junction unmatched. Germline CDR1 is LNHDA and CDR2 is SQIVND (reference sequence). In DNA, the CDR3 is TGTGCCAGTAGGCGTCCCGGGACAGGGAACTATGGCTACACCTTC. Protein sequence: CASRRPGTGNYGYTF.

This clonotype was found many times. The V and J genes are TRBV6-2 or TRBV6-3 and TRBJ2-7; maybe TRBD1 (5 bases). The V and J ends lost 6 bases and 6 bases respectively, with 18 bases between them. The CDR3 is 14 residues long. Per the germline V gene, CDR1 is MNHEY and CDR2 is SVGEGT. CDR3 residues: CASRDPARAVEQYF. The CDR3 DNA is TGTGCCAGCAGAGACCCGGCCAGGGCGGTCGAGCAGTACTTC.

This clonotype was recorded at least ten times. The chain has TRBV7-2 and TRBJ2-7; D not certain. Germline V CDR1 and CDR2: SGHTA, FQGNSA. Trimming removed 1 base from V and 6 bases from J, with 16 bases in between. The CDR3 sequence is 15 residues long. CDR3 nucleotide sequence: TGTGCCAGCAGCTTAGTGGCAGGAGTTCAGGCCGAGCAGTACTTC. Protein: CASSLVAGVQAEQYF.

In this sample, this clonotype turned up many times. This sequence joins TRBV2 and TRBJ1-6, with a possible D match to TRBD1 (5 bases). V was shortened by 7 bases and J by 2 bases, with 9 bases between the two germline ends. The CDR3 covers 14 residues. The germline V gene has CDR1 SNHLY and CDR2 FYNNEI. The CDR3 region is CASTSGPYNSPLHF. The CDR3 DNA reads as TGTGCCAGCACTTCGGGGCCCTATAATTCACCCCTCCACTTT.

The chain joins TRBV5-1 to TRBJ1-5, with 8 positions matching TRBD1. The length of the CDR3 is 15 residues. Germline loops: CDR1 SGHRS, CDR2 YFSETQ. The V segment lost 4 bases and the J segment 2 bases; nucleotides outside the gene matches: 5. The CDR3 DNA sequence: TGCGCCAGCAGCAGATCGACAGGGGGCAATCAGCCCCAGCATTTT. Translation gives CASSRSTGGNQPQHF.

This clonotype has a handful of counts. The V gene is TRBV6-1, the J gene TRBJ1-5; tentatively, D is TRBD1 (6 bases). Looked up from germline, CDR1 is MNHNS and CDR2 is SASEGT. V was cut by 6 bases and J by 3 bases, with 21 bases left in between. This CDR3 spans 17 amino acids. The CDR3 loop is CASRMGAPLYNNQPQHF. For the CDR3, the DNA is TGTGCCAGCAGGATGGGGGCCCCGCTTTATAACAATCAGCCCCAGCATTTT.

With respect to this clonotype: This may stem from a read error, because a much larger clone lies one nucleotide away. The J gene is TRBJ2-2, the V gene TRBV4-2; the match to TRBD2 covers 7 bases. Trimming at V came to 6 bases and at J to 3 bases, leaving 7 bases not matched to a gene. Germline assignment: CDR1 LGHNA and CDR2 YNFKEQ. The CDR3 length is 15 residues. The CDR3 is CASRGGVSDTGELFF. CDR3 bases: TGTGCCAGCAGGGGAGGGGTGTCGGACACCGGGGAGCTGTTTTTT.

This clonotype was seen repeatedly, ten times or more. The J gene is TRBJ2-2, the V gene TRBV9; no reliable D call. V gave up 0 bases and J gave up 1 base, with 10 bases separating them. The CDR3 length is 16 residues. Germline values: CDR1 SGDLS, CDR2 YYNGEE. The chain's CDR3 is CASSVDVSMNTGELFF. In nucleotides, the CDR3 is TGTGCCAGCAGCGTAGATGTATCCATGAACACCGGGGAGCTGTTTTTT.

In this sample, this clonotype turned up many times. This sequence joins TRBV5-6 and TRBJ2-1; D ambiguous. This CDR3 is 16 amino acids long. Germline CDR1 reads SGHDT; CDR2 reads YYEEEE. Deletions cut 3 bases from V and 3 bases from J, with 16 bases between. CDR3 loop: CASSSPIRINYNEQFF. In nucleotides, the CDR3 is TGTGCCAGCAGCTCCCCTATACGGATTAACTACAATGAGCAGTTCTTC.

This clonotype has ten or more counts. The chain links TRBV27 to TRBJ1-1; 11 bases match TRBD1. Germline lookup yields CDR1 MNHEY and CDR2 SMNVEV (reference sequence). Trimming at V came to 3 bases and at J to 5 bases, leaving 2 bases not matched to a gene. The CDR3 covers 14 residues. The CDR3 DNA sequence: TGTGCCAGCAGTTTGGACAGGGGGCTGACTGAAGCTTTCTTT. As protein: CASSLDRGLTEAFF.

A remark on this clonotype: With a far larger clone one base away, a read error is the likely cause. V usage is TRBV18 and J usage is TRBJ2-3; D is undetermined. The last part of the DNA fits TRBJ2-1 better; the J call may be wrong. The germline gives CDR1 KGHSH, CDR2 LQKENI. This CDR3 spans 11 amino acids. In nucleotides, the CDR3 is TGTGCCAGCTCAACCCCCCATGAGCAGTTCTTC. It encodes CASSTPHEQFF.

This clonotype was detected ten times or more. This sequence joins TRBV24-1 and TRBJ2-3; D is perhaps TRBD2 (6 bases). Deletions cut 8 bases from V and 1 base from J, with 15 bases between. CDR1 is KGHDR, CDR2 SFDVKD, per germline. The CDR3 spans 15 residues. The CDR3 protein is CATNPGWGGTDTQYF. CDR3 bases: TGTGCCACCAACCCAGGATGGGGGGGCACAGATACGCAGTATTTT.

Ten or more counts support this clonotype. V usage is TRBV5-5 and J usage is TRBJ1-3; no definite D call. The V end lost 2 bases, the J end lost 0 bases, and 15 bases lay between the germline ends. Germline V gene data show CDR1 as SGHKS and CDR2 as YYEKEE (reference sequence). The CDR3 consists of 17 residues. The CDR3 loop reads CASSFTPGSLSGNTIYF. CDR3 nucleotides: TGTGCCAGCAGCTTTACCCCCGGGTCCCTCTCTGGAAACACCATATATTTT.

This clonotype occurred many times. V gene TRBV29-1 combines with J gene TRBJ2-3, with TRBD2 matching over 8 bases. This CDR3 contains 14 residues. Germline assignment: CDR1 SQVTM and CDR2 ANQGSEA. Losses at the gene ends were 2 bases for V and 3 bases for J; bases not matched to a gene: 4. The chain's CDR3 is CSVEYGGATDTQYF. The DNA of the CDR3 is TGCAGCGTTGAATACGGGGGGGCAACAGATACGCAGTATTTT.

This clonotype was counted many times. The rearrangement joins TRBV10-1 to TRBJ2-1, with D maybe TRBD2 (5 bases). Germline V CDR1 and CDR2: WNHNN, SYGVQD (reference sequence). Trimming left V 0 bases short and J 0 bases short, with 9 bases between. The CDR3 runs 16 residues. The CDR3 sequence: CASSESGVSSYNEQFF. The CDR3, as DNA: TGCGCCAGCAGTGAGTCCGGGGTCAGCTCCTACAATGAGCAGTTCTTC.

This clonotype was recorded many times. V is TRBV28 and J is TRBJ1-6; unclear D gene. Trimming pared 10 bases from V and 10 bases from J, leaving 17 bases between. CDR1 and CDR2 (germline): MDHEN, SYDVKM. The CDR3 is made up of 13 amino acids. In nucleotides, the CDR3 is TGTGCCACCATATCCCCCTCCGCCTCACCCCTCCACTTT. Protein sequence: CATISPSASPLHF.

This clonotype was recorded many times. The genes are TRBV18 and TRBJ2-7; TRBD2 agrees at 8 bases. Germline trimming cut 3 bases from V and 7 bases from J; bases unmatched to any gene: 8. CDR3 length: 14 residues. Germline CDR1 is KGHSH and CDR2 is LQKENI. CDR3 in amino acids: CASSPGLGAREQYF. CDR3 DNA sequence: TGTGCCAGCTCACCGGGACTAGGGGCTCGGGAGCAGTACTTC.